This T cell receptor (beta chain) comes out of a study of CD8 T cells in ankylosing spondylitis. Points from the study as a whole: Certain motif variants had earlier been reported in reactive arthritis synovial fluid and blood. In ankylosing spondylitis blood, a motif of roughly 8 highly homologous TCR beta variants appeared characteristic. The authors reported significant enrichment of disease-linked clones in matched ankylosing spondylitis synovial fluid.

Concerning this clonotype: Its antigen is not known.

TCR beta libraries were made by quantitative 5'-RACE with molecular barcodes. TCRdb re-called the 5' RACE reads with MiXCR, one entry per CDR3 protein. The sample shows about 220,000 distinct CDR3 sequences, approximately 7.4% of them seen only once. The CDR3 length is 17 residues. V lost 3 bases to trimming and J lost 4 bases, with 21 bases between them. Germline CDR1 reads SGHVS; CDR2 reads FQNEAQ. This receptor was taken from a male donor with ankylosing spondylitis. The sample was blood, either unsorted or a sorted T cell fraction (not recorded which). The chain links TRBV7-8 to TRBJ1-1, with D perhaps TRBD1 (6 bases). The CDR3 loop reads CASSFASGVVGRTEAFF. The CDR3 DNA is TGTGCCAGCAGCTTTGCGTCAGGGGTAGTAGGGCGCACTGAAGCTTTCTTT.